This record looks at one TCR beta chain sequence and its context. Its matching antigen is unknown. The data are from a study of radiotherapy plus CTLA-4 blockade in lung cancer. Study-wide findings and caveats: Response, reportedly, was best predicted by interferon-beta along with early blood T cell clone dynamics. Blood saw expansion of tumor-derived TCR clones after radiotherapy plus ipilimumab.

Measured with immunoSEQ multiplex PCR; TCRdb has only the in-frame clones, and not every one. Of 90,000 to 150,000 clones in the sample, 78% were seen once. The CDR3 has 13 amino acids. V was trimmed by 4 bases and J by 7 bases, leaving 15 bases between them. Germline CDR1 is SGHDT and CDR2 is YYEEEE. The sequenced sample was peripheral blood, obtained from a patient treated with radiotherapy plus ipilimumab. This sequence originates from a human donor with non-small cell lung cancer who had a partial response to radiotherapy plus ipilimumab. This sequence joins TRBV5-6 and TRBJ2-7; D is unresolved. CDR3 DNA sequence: TGTGCCAGCAGCATAAAGTGGGCTGTTGAGCAGTACTTC. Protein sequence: CASSIKWAVEQYF.